This T cell receptor beta chain was documented in a study of T cell responses to AZD1222 COVID-19 vaccine (dated by TCRdb to the early 2020s). Context from the whole study: TCR sequencing covered more than 230 trial participants: approximately 200 given two doses of AZD1222 and 26 given two doses of MenACWY control vaccine. Trial participants were enrolled by age into 18-55, 56-69 and 70-plus year subgroups, with around 150, 28 and 57 TCR-sequenced participants respectively.

The CDR3 regions of human TCRbeta chains were subjected to immunosequencing. On the authors' methods: Repertoire TCRs were checked for matches against a reference library of SARS-CoV-2-specific TCRs that had been generated using the MIRA antigen-specificity platform. Breadth was defined as the fraction of unique TCRs that were SARS-CoV-2-associated. Depth was defined as the fraction of total T cells that were SARS-CoV-2-associated. Using the MIRA data, each spike-specific TCR was assigned both to the spike region to which the TCR was reactive and to a CD4 or CD8 class. Log10-transformed breadth and depth values were compared by one-way ANOVA with Sidak's multiple comparisons tests. The table comes from immuneACCESS by way of TCRdb, which keeps in-frame sequences with V and J called. Part of the clones is missing from these tables; in studies checked, under half for an unresolved V gene and the rest for unknown reasons. V, J and clone size reflect that table, while D and trimming were determined from the DNA. The sample contains 250,000 to 300,000 clones, almost 95% of them found a single time. Of the sample, less than 0.6% falls within the top ten clones.

The time point label on this specimen signifies: about 28 days (+/-7) after the second vaccine dose. AZD1222 recipients given second doses at about 4 weeks or at about 12 weeks were pooled, since spike-specific TCR depth and breadth were not found to differ between the two schedules. Samples from vaccinated people were obtained from the UK trials COV001 and COV002, which included a single-blind randomized controlled phase 2/3 trial of AZD1222 (ChAdOx1 nCoV-19) in healthy adults. Trial participant PBMC samples were collected at day 0 and day 28 after the second dose for TCRbeta chain sequencing. Overall study results and their limits: Participants were mostly white British, with more females than males. The authors suggested clonal diversity may have been underestimated. After two AZD1222 doses, both the breadth and the depth of spike-specific TCRs were significantly higher than at day 0 and than in MenACWY recipients. The whole spike protein was spanned by vaccine-associated CD4 TCRs, and dominant responses were seen in regions 160-218 and 743-854. Because no day 14 peak-response samples were available, the repertoires could be characterized only after the peak T cell response. In the small 56-69-year group, the increase in depth fell short of significance, most likely because of low power. Only a handful of AZD1222 recipients were SARS-CoV-2 seropositive at baseline, limiting conclusions about previously exposed vaccinees. Reportedly, almost half of the unique spike-specific TCRs recognized epitopes lying outside the regions that are mutated in the B.1.351 and B.1.1.7 variants.

As concerns this clone: Its antigen is not yet known. No qualities accompany the bases; no much larger clone lies one base away.

Relative to germline, V is 4 bases shorter and J is 2 bases shorter, with 15 bases between their ends. CDR1 and CDR2 were assigned from the germline V gene as MDHEN and SYDVKM. The cysteine opens and the phenylalanine closes a CDR3 of 16 amino acids. CDR3 DNA only is kept here, 48 bases in frame from base 1. This chain joins TRBV28 to TRBJ1-3; tentative D gene TRBD1, with 5 bases matching. This TCR was sampled from an adult who received the AZD1222 COVID-19 vaccine. The starting material was peripheral blood, obtained 28 days after the second AZD1222 dose. In nucleotide form, the sequence is TGTGCCAGCAGTTCCCCTCAGGGTACGGCTGGAAACACCATATATTTT. It translates to CASSSPQGTAGNTIYF.